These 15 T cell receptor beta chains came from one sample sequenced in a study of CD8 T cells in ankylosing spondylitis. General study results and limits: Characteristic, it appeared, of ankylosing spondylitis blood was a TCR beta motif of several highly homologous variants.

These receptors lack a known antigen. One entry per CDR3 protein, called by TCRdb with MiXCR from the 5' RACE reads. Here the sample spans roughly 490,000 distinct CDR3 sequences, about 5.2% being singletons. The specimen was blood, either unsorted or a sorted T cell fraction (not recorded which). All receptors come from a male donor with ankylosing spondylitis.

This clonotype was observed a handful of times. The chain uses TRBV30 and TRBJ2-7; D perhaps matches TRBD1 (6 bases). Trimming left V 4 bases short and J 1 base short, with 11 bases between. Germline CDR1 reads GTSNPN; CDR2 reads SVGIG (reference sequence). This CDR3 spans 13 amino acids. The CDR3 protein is CAWNQGLSYEQYF. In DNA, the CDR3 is TGTGCCTGGAACCAGGGGCTTTCCTACGAGCAGTACTTC.

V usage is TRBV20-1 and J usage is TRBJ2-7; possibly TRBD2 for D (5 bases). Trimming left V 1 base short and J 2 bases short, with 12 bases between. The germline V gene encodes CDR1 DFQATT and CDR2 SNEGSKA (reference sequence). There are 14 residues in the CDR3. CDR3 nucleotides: TGCAGTGCTAGAGGGGAGTTCTTACCCTACGAGCAGTACTTC. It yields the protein CSARGEFLPYEQYF.

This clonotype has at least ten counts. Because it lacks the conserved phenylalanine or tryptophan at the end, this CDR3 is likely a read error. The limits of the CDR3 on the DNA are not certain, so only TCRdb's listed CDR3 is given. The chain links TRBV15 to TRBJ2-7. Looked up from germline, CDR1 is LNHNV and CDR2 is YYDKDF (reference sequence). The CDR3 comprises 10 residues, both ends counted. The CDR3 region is CATSRAQPLD.

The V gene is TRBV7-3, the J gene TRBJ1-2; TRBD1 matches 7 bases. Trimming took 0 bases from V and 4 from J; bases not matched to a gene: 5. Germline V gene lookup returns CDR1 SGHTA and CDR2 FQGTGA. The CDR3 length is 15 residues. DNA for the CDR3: TGTGCCAGCAGCTTAACCGGAGGGGGCTTCTATGGCTACACCTTC. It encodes CASSLTGGGFYGYTF.

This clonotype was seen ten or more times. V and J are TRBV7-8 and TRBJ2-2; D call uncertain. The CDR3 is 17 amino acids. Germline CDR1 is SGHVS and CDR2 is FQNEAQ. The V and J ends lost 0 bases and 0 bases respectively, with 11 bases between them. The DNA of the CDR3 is TGTGCCAGCAGCTTAGCGCACAGCTACGCGAACACCGGGGAGCTGTTTTTT. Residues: CASSLAHSYANTGELFF. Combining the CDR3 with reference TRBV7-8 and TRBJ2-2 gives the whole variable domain GAGVSQSPRYKVAKRGQDVALRCDPISGHVSLFWYQQALGQGPEFLTYFQNEAQLDKSGLPSDRFFAERPEGSVSTLKIQRTQQEDSAVYLCASSLAHSYANTGELFFGEGSRLTVL.

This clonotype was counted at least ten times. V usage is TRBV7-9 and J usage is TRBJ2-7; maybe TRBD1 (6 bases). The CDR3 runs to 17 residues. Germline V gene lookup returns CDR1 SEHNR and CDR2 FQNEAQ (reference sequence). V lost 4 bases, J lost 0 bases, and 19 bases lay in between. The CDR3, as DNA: TGTGCCAGCAGCTCGGACAGCCGGGTGCCGACCTCCTACGAGCAGTACTTC. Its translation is CASSSDSRVPTSYEQYF.

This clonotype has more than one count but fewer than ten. CDR3 nucleotide sequence: TGCGCCAGCAGCTTGTGGGTCAACTCCGGGACTAGCGCCTACGAGCAGTACTTC. Amino acid sequence: CASSLWVNSGTSAYEQYF. J is TRBJ2-7 and V is TRBV5-1; 10 bases are a match to TRBD2. The trim removed 1 base at V and 2 bases at J, leaving 12 bases unmatched. Looked up from germline, CDR1 is SGHRS and CDR2 is YFSETQ. This CDR3 is 18 amino acids long.

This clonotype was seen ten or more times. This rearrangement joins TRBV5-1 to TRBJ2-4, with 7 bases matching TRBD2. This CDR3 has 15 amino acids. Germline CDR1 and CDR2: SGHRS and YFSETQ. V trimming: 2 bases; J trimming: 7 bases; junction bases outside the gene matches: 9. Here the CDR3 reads CASSLLEGRGNIQYF. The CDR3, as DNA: TGCGCCAGCAGCTTATTAGAAGGGAGGGGCAACATTCAGTACTTC.

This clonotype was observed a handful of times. The CDR3 DNA follows: TGTGCCAGCAGCAAAGTCCCCAAGAGCACAGATACGCAGTATTTT. Translating gives CASSKVPKSTDTQYF. This chain links TRBV11-2 with TRBJ2-3; D gene unclear. V lost 5 bases and J 0 bases, leaving 12 bases between the germline ends. CDR3 length: 15 residues. Germline V gene sequence: CDR1 SGHAT, CDR2 FQNNGV.

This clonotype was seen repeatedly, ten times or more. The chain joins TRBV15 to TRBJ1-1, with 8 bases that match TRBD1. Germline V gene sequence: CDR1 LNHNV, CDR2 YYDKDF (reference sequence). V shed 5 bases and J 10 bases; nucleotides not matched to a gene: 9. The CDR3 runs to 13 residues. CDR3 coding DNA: TGTGCCACCAGCGCCCGGTTAGGACAGGGAGCTTTCTTT. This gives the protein CATSARLGQGAFF.

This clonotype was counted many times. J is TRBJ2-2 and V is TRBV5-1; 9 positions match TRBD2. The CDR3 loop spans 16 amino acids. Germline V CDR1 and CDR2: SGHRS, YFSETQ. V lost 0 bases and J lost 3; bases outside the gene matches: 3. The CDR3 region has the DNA TGCGCCAGCAGCTTGGCTAGCGGGGCATACACCGGGGAGCTGTTTTTT. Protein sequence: CASSLASGAYTGELFF.

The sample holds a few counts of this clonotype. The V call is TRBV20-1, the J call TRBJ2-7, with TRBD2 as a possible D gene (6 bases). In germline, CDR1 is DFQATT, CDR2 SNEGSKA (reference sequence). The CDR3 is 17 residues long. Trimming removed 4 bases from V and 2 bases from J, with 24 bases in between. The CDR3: CSATRTTTSPLTYEQYF. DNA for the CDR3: TGCAGTGCTACCCGGACTACCACTAGTCCCTTAACCTACGAGCAGTACTTC.

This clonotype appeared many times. CDR3 sequence: CASKGLTSVMNTEAFF. The CDR3 nucleotides are TGTGCCAGCAAAGGACTCACGTCGGTTATGAACACTGAAGCTTTCTTT. The chain links TRBV27 to TRBJ1-1; D is undetermined. The CDR3 has 16 residues. Germline CDR1 reads MNHEY; CDR2 reads SMNVEV (reference sequence). The ends were cut back, 7 bases at V and 0 bases at J, with 18 bases in the middle.

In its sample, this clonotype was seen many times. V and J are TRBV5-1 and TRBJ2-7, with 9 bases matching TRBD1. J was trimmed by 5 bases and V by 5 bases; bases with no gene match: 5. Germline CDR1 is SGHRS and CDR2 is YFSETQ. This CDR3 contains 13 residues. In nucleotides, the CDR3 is TGCGCCAGCAGAAGGGACAGGGTCGACGAGCAGTACTTC. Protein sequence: CASRRDRVDEQYF.

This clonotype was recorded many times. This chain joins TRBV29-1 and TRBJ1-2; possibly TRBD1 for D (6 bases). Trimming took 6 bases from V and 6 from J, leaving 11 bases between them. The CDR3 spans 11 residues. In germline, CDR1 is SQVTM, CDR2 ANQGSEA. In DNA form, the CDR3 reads TGCAGCGTAACCGAGGGGGATGGCTACACCTTC. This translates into CSVTEGDGYTF.